The rows below give T cell receptor beta chains drawn from one sample of a study of cytomegalovirus exposure and HLA in healthy donors. Method: immunoSEQ multiplex PCR; TCRdb's copy keeps in-frame clones and lacks some. Its table records roughly 34,000 clones. The sequencing sample was made of PBMCs. These TCRs come from a man in his forties or fifties in good health and CMV-seronegative. The CDR3 runs from the conserved cysteine through the conserved F or W.

j_call | v_call | cdr3_aa
TRBJ2-1 | TRBV5-1 | CASSQGTSGSPFNEQFF
TRBJ1-1 | TRBV28 | CASSFDRTGGHTEAFF
TRBJ2-3 | TRBV9 | CASSVGNVVAGGRSTDTQYF
TRBJ2-1 | TRBV6-4 | CASSVFRDSPNNEQFF
TRBJ2-7 | TRBV30 | CAWSKLAVGGKEQYF
TRBJ2-1 | TRBV4-3 | CASSGGGDEQFF
TRBJ2-7 | TRBV30 | CAWSVAPPGVYEQYF
TRBJ1-2 | TRBV25-1 | CASSETVYGYTF
TRBJ1-1 | TRBV6-1 | CAILGQENTEAFF
TRBJ1-2 | TRBV18 | CASSPTQNYGYTF
TRBJ1-1 | TRBV4-2 | CASSQDRRGGTEAFF
TRBJ1-1 | TRBV7-5 | CVRSVNGTGDMNTEAFF
TRBJ2-7 | TRBV29-1 | CSVQGEAYEQYF
TRBJ1-3 | TRBV5-1 | CASSFLEGGKAGNTIYF
TRBJ1-2 | TRBV29-1 | CSVDGGPGPVTHGYTF
TRBJ2-7 | TRBV19 | CASSVSSGLDGYEQYF
TRBJ2-2 | TRBV29-1 | CSVQGHNTGELFF